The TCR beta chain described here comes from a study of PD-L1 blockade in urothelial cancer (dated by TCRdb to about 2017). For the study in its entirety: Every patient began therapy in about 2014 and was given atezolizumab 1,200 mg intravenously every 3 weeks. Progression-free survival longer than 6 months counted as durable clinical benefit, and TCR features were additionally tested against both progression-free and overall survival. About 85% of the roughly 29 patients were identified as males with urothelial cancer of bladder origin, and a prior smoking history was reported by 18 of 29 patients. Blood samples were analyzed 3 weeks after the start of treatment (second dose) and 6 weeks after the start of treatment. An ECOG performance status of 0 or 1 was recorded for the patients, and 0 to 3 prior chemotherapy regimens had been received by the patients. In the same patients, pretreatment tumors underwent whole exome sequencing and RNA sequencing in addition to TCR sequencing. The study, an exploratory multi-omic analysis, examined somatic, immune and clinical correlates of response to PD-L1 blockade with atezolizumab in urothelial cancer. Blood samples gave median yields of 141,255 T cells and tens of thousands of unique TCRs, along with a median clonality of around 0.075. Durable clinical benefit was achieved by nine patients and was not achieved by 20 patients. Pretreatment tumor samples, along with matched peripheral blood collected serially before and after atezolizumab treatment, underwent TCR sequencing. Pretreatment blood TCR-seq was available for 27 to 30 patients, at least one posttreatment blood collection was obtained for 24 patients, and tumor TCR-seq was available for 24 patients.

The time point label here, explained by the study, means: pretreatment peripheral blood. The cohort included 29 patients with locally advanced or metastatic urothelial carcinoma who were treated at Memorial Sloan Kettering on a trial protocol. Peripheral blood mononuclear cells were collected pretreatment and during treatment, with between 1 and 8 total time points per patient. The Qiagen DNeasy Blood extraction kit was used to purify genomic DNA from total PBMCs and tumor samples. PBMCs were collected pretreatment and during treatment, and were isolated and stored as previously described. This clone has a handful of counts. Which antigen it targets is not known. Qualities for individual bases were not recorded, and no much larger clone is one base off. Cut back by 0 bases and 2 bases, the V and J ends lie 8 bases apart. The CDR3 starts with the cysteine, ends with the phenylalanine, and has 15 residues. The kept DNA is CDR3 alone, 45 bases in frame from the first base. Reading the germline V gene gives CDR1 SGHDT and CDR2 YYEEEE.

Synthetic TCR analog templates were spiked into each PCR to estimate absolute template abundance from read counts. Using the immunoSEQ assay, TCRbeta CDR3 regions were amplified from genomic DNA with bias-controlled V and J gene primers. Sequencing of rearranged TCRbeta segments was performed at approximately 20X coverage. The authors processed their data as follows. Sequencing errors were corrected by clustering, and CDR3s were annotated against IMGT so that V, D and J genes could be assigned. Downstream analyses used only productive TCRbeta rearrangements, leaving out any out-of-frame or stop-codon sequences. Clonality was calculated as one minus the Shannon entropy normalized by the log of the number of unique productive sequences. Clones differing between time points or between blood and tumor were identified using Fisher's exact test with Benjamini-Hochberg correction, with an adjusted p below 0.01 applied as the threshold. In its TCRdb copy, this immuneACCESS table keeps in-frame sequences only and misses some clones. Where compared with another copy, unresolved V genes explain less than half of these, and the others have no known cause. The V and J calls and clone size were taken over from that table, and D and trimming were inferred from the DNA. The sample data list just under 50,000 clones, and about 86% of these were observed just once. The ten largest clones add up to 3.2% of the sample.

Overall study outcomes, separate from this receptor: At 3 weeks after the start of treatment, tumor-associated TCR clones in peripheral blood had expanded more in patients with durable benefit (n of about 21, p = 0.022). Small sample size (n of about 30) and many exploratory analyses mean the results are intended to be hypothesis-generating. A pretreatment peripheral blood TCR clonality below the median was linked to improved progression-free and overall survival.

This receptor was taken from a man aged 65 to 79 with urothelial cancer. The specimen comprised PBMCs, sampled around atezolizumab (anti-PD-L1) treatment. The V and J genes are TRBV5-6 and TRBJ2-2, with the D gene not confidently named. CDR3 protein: CASSLAFPNTGELFF. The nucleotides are TGTGCCAGCAGCTTGGCTTTCCCTAACACCGGGGAGCTGTTTTTT.